Sequencing of this T cell receptor beta chain was carried out in a study of T cell responses to AZD1222 COVID-19 vaccine. The CDR3 spans 18 residues. V shed 1 base and J 0 bases; nucleotides not matched to a gene: 9. CDR1 and CDR2 from the germline V gene are SGHRS and YFSETQ. Profiled with immunoSEQ multiplex PCR; TCRdb holds only in-frame clones, not every one. The sample holds 75,000 to 100,000 clones, 80% to 90% seen once. Sequenced material: peripheral blood, taken on day 0 of AZD1222 vaccination. The chain employs TRBV5-1 and TRBJ2-2, with 7 bases that match TRBD1. This clonotype was obtained from an adult in good health. The DNA of the CDR3 is TGCGCCAGCAGCTTGTTTCGGGACAGAATTACGAACACCGGGGAGCTGTTTTTT. Translating gives CASSLFRDRITNTGELFF.